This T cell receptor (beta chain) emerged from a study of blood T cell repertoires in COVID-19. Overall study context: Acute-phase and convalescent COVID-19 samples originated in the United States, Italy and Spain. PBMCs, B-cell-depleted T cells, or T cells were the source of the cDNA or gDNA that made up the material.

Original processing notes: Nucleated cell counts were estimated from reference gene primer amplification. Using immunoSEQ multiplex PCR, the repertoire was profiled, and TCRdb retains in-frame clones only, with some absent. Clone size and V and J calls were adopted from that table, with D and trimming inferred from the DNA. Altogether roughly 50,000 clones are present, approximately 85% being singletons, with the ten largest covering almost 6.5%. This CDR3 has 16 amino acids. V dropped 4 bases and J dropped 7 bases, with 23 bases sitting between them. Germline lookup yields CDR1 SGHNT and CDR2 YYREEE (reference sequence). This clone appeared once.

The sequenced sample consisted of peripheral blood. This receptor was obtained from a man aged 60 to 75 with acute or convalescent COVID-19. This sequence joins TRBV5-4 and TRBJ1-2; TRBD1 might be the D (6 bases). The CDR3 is CASSPPGYTGLGGYTF. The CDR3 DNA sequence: TGTGCCAGCAGCCCCCCCGGATATACAGGGTTGGGTGGCTACACCTTC.